These T cell receptor beta chains were read from a single sample in a study of shared clonotypes between healthy human individuals. The repertoire was sequenced with immunoSEQ multiplex PCR; TCRdb's copy has only in-frame clones and lacks some. The sample includes a few million clones, around nine tenths of them seen just once. The source material was naive CD4+ T cells sorted from blood. The source is a young man in good health. Both conserved end residues are part of each CDR3. Fields, in order: J gene, V gene, clone size, D gene, CDR3 DNA, CDR3 protein. D genes are given only for firm matches. Some rows mark clone size as missing; the rest say once, few, many or name a class of expanded clone.

TRBJ2-3 | TRBV4-2 | - | - | TGTGCCAGCAGCCAAGATGAAGGGGCGGGTTTCAGCTCAACGCAGTATTTT | CASSQDEGAGFSSTQYF
TRBJ2-7 | TRBV6-5 | - | - | TGTGCCAGCGAGGGGACGACGAGCTCCTACGAGCAGTACTTC | CASEGTTSSYEQYF
TRBJ1-3 | TRBV11-2 | - | TRBD1 | TGTGCCAGCAGCTTAGACGGGACAGGGGGAGGTGGAAACACCATATATTTT | CASSLDGTGGGGNTIYF
TRBJ1-5 | TRBV10-3 | - | - | TGTGCCATCACTCAGCAGGCGGGTCAGCCCCAGCATTTT | CAITQQAGQPQHF
TRBJ1-1 | TRBV7-9 | - | TRBD1 | TGTGCCAGCAGCTTAGTACAGGGGACCATCCCGAACACTGAAGCTTTCTTT | CASSLVQGTIPNTEAFF
TRBJ1-1 | TRBV27 | few | TRBD1 | TGTGCCAGCAGTACCGGACAGGTTATGAACACTGAAGCTTTCTTT | CASSTGQVMNTEAFF
TRBJ2-6 | TRBV7-7 | - | TRBD1 | TGTGCTAGCAGCCCCGGACAGGGGCCCGACTCTGGGGCCAACGTCCTGACTTTC | CASSPGQGPDSGANVLTF
TRBJ2-5 | TRBV10-3 | - | TRBD2 | TGTGCCATCAGTGGGACTAGCGGGACCAAAGAGACCCAGTACTTC | CAISGTSGTKETQYF
TRBJ1-1 | TRBV7-9 | - | - | TGTGCCAGCTCCAGTGCGGTGAACACTGAAGCTTTCTTT | CASSSAVNTEAFF
TRBJ2-7 | TRBV7-2 | - | TRBD1 | TGTGCCAGCAGCTTAAAGCGATGGACAGGAGTGGACGAGCAGTACTTC | CASSLKRWTGVDEQYF
TRBJ2-7 | TRBV9 | - | TRBD2 | TGTGCCAGCAGCGTCGGGACTAGCAACGCCTACGAGCAGTACTTC | CASSVGTSNAYEQYF
TRBJ2-4 | TRBV10-1 | - | - | TGCGCCAGTCCTCCGAGGACAGGGAGGGTGGCCAAAAACATTCAGTACTTC | CASPPRTGRVAKNIQYF
TRBJ2-7 | TRBV6-5 | - | TRBD1 | TGTGCCAGCAGTTACCCGACAGGGAAATACTACGAGCAGTACTTC | CASSYPTGKYYEQYF
TRBJ1-3 | TRBV5-1 | - | TRBD1 | TGCGCCAGCAGCTTGACAGGGGAAACTGGAAACACCATATATTTT | CASSLTGETGNTIYF
TRBJ1-3 | TRBV19 | - | - | TGTGCCAGTAGCATGGGCCGTTCCGTTAGCTCTGGAAACACCATATATTTT | CASSMGRSVSSGNTIYF
TRBJ2-2 | TRBV25-1 | - | - | TGTGCCAGCAGTGAATCGGTTGGGGGGACCGGGGAGCTGTTTTTT | CASSESVGGTGELFF
TRBJ2-1 | TRBV7-9 | once | - | TGTGCCAGCAGCGATGAGGGCCTCAATGAGCAGTTCTTC | CASSDEGLNEQFF
TRBJ2-5 | TRBV7-2 | - | TRBD2 | TGTGCCAGCAGCTTATCTTCTAGCGGGGGTTTCGAGGGGACCCAGTACTTC | CASSLSSSGGFEGTQYF
TRBJ2-1 | TRBV5-6 | - | - | TGTGCCAGCAGCTTGGTGGATGAGCAGTTCTTC | CASSLVDEQFF
TRBJ2-1 | TRBV6-5 | - | TRBD2 | TGTGCCAGCAGGTCTAGCGGGGCGAGGGATGAGCAGTTCTTC | CASRSSGARDEQFF
TRBJ1-6 | TRBV19 | - | TRBD1 | TGTGCCAGTGGACAGGGAGGGACCTATAATTCACCCCTCCACTTT | CASGQGGTYNSPLHF
TRBJ2-7 | TRBV30 | - | - | TGTGCCTGGAGTCGACCCGCTTTCCTAATCCACGAGCAGTACTTC | CAWSRPAFLIHEQYF
TRBJ2-3 | TRBV5-1 | - | TRBD1 | TGCGCCAGCAGCCCACCGACAGGGGGCACAGATACGCAGTATTTT | CASSPPTGGTDTQYF
TRBJ2-7 | TRBV18 | once | TRBD2 | TGTGCCAGCTCAGAACTAGCGGCCCACTACGAGCAGTACTTC | CASSELAAHYEQYF
TRBJ2-5 | TRBV5-1 | - | - | TGCGCCAGCAGCTTCTCGGCCCTCCAAGAGACCCAGTACTTC | CASSFSALQETQYF
TRBJ2-5 | TRBV29-1 | once | - | TGCAGCGCCAGGGTTTTCGGTGAGACCCAGTACTTC | CSARVFGETQYF
TRBJ2-7 | TRBV5-1 | - | TRBD2 | TGCGCCAGCAGCCCGACGGGACGTCAGCTAGCGGGGATCTTTGGGTACGAGCAGTACTTC | CASSPTGRQLAGIFGYEQYF
TRBJ1-4 | TRBV14 | - | - | TGTGCCAGCAGCCAAGACAGGGCCACTAATGAAAAACTGTTTTTT | CASSQDRATNEKLFF
TRBJ1-1 | TRBV6-5 | - | - | TGTGCCAGCAATGACAACACTGAAGCTTTCTTT | CASNDNTEAFF
TRBJ2-7 | TRBV30 | once | TRBD1 | TGTGCCTGGAGCCGGACAGGGTACCCCTCCGAGCAGTACTTC | CAWSRTGYPSEQYF
TRBJ2-5 | TRBV7-2 | - | - | TGTGCCAGCAGCTTAGGGTTCTTACGAGAGACCCAGTACTTC | CASSLGFLRETQYF
TRBJ1-5 | TRBV2 | - | - | TGTGCCAGCAGTGAACAGTTATATCAGCCCCAGCATTTT | CASSEQLYQPQHF
TRBJ1-6 | TRBV5-1 | - | - | TGCGCCAGCAGCTTGGCCGGGCAGATCAATTCACCCCTCCACTTT | CASSLAGQINSPLHF
TRBJ2-3 | TRBV2 | - | - | TGTGCCAGCACCTCGAGAGCGGCCGACACAGATACGCAGTATTTT | CASTSRAADTDTQYF
TRBJ2-3 | TRBV7-9 | - | - | TGTGCCAGCAGCTTAGCGAAGGGGATCGCAGGAACAGATACGCAGTATTTT | CASSLAKGIAGTDTQYF
TRBJ1-2 | TRBV10-3 | - | - | TGTGCCATCAGTGAGTCATCCGGGAAGTGGCAGAGGGTCTATGGCTACACCTTC | CAISESSGKWQRVYGYTF
TRBJ2-5 | TRBV2 | - | TRBD2 | TGTGCCAGGGGGACTAGCGGGCAAGAGACCCAGTACTTC | CARGTSGQETQYF
TRBJ1-3 | TRBV18 | once | - | TGTGCCAGCTCACCCGAGATAGGGGCCCTTGGAAACACCATATATTTT | CASSPEIGALGNTIYF
TRBJ1-2 | TRBV5-1 | - | - | TGCGCCAGCAGCCCCGAGACAGGCCCCATCTATGGCTACACCTTC | CASSPETGPIYGYTF